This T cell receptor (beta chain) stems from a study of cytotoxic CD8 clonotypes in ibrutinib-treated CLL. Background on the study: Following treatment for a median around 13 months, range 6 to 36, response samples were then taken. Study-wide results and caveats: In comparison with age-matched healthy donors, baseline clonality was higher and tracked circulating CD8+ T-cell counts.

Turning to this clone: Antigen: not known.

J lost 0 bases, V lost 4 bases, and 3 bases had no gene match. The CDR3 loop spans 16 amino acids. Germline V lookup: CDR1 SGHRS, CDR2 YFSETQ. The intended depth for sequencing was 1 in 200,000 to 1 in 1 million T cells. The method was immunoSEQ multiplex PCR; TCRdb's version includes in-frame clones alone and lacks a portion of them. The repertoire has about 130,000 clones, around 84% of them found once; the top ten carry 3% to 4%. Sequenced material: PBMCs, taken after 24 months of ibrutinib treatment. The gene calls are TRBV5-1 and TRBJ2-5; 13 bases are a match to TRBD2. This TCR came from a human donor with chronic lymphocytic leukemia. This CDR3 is CASSPGLAGDQETQYF. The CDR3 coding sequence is TGCGCCAGCAGCCCTGGACTAGCGGGGGACCAAGAGACCCAGTACTTC.